Included here is one T cell receptor (beta chain) sequence, with context. Germline assignment: CDR1 MNHEY and CDR2 SVGEGT. V dropped 5 bases and J dropped 0 bases, with 20 bases sitting between them. The CDR3 contains 18 residues. The sample is drawn from a study of blood T cell repertoires in COVID-19. The protocol was immunoSEQ multiplex PCR, while the TCRdb copy is restricted to in-frame clones and leaves out a portion. The repertoire has a few hundred thousand clones, nearly 85% of them found once; the top ten carry roughly 1.2%. The specimen was peripheral blood. The receptor comes from a woman in her 30s with COVID-19, enrolled during active disease. The rearrangement links TRBV6-2 or TRBV6-3 to TRBJ1-5, with D uncertain. This chain's CDR3 is CASSALPPTPYSNQPQHF. For the CDR3, the DNA is TGTGCCAGCAGTGCCCTGCCCCCAACACCTTATAGCAATCAGCCCCAGCATTTT.